One and the same sample provided the 30 T cell receptor beta chains below, sequenced in a study of human T cells and chemical hapten exposure. One entry per CDR3 protein, called by TCRdb with MiXCR from the RACE reads. The sample has about 39,000 distinct CDR3 sequences, approximately 12% seen once. Noted time point: patch test 3, about 24 weeks after DPC sensitization. Noted treatment: therapeutic diphenylcyclopropenone sensitization with weekly scalp DPC. It was unfractionated whole blood from which total RNA was extracted. The source material was whole blood, sampled in connection with sensitization to the hapten diphenylcyclopropenone (DPC). The receptors were sampled from a woman between 35 and 50 years old with alopecia areata. Some clones in this sample may be carry-over from other donors' samples.

The chain is built from TRBV7-6 and TRBJ2-7, with D perhaps TRBD1 or TRBD2 (6 bases each). Germline-derived CDR1 and CDR2 are SGHVS and FNYEAQ. This CDR3 spans 16 amino acids. Trimming took off 5 bases at V and 7 bases at J, with 24 bases between the two ends. Written as DNA, the CDR3 is TGTGCCAGCAGCGCCCGGCACGGGGGCGGAAGTGGAGAGCAGTACTTC. It encodes CASSARHGGGSGEQYF.

With respect to this clonotype: One junction end disagrees with the germline gene, perhaps due to a read error. J is TRBJ1-3 and V is TRBV29-1, with D hard to call. The germline V gene encodes CDR1 SQVTM and CDR2 ANQGSEA. The CDR3 contains 11 residues. The CDR3 loop is CSVEEVHTIYF. CDR3 DNA sequence: TGCAGCGTGGAAGAGGTTCACACCATATATTTT. Variable domain in full (rest from reference TRBV29-1 and TRBJ1-3): SAVISQKPSRDICQRGTSLTIQCQVDSQVTMMFWYRQQPGQSLTLIATANQGSEATYESGFVIDKFPISRPNLTFSTLTVSNMSPEDSSIYLCSVEEVHTIYFGEGSWLTVV.

The rearrangement joins TRBV14 to TRBJ2-5; D is ambiguous. This CDR3 is 13 amino acids long. The V end lost 0 bases, the J end lost 5 bases, and 7 bases lay between the germline ends. CDR1 is SGHDN and CDR2 is FVKESK in the germline V gene. This CDR3 is CASSQDFFETQYF. In DNA, the CDR3 is TGTGCCAGCAGCCAAGATTTCTTCGAGACCCAGTACTTC.

This sequence joins TRBV7-6 and TRBJ2-7; a possible D gene is TRBD2 (5 bases). This CDR3 contains 15 residues. The ends were cut back, 2 bases at V and 6 bases at J, with 17 bases in the middle. Looked up from germline, CDR1 is SGHVS and CDR2 is FNYEAQ. CDR3 in DNA: TGTGCCAGCAGCTTAACTCCGGGGATCCGGAGCGAGCAGTACTTC. Amino acid sequence: CASSLTPGIRSEQYF.

This clonotype was seen a single time. V usage is TRBV6-1 and J usage is TRBJ2-3; D is uncertain. The CDR3 spans 15 residues. Germline V gene sequence: CDR1 MNHNS, CDR2 SASEGT. Trimming left V 2 bases short and J 4 bases short, with 13 bases between. The CDR3 bases are TGTGCCAGCAGTGAAAGTGGCGTTGTCTCAGATACGCAGTATTTT. Its protein product is CASSESGVVSDTQYF.

The chain uses TRBV29-1 and TRBJ2-1; 8 bases are a match to TRBD2. Germline V CDR1 and CDR2: SQVTM, ANQGSEA. The CDR3 length is 14 residues. V dropped 7 bases and J dropped 8; count of bases not matched to a gene: 13. The CDR3, as DNA: TGCAGCGCCACGGGACTAGGAGGTGTCCATGAGCAGTTCTTC. Translation gives CSATGLGGVHEQFF.

This clonotype was counted many times. This chain connects TRBV20-1 to TRBJ1-2; D unresolved. The germline V gene has CDR1 DFQATT and CDR2 SNEGSKA (reference sequence). V gave up 5 bases and J gave up 4 bases, with 17 bases separating them. The CDR3 is made up of 14 amino acids. The CDR3 reads CSAPRGDGPYGYTF. In nucleotides, the CDR3 is TGCAGTGCTCCGCGCGGCGACGGCCCCTATGGCTACACCTTC.

This clonotype appeared many times. The rearrangement uses TRBV7-9 and TRBJ1-1, with D perhaps matching TRBD1 (6 bases). This CDR3 contains 15 residues. The germline V gene has CDR1 SEHNR and CDR2 FQNEAQ (reference sequence). Trimming took 1 base from V and 2 from J, leaving 11 bases between them. The CDR3 DNA is TGTGCCAGCAGCTTAGGTGGGGGACAAAACACTGAAGCTTTCTTT. This codes for CASSLGGGQNTEAFF.

The rearrangement joins TRBV28 to TRBJ2-3; D call uncertain. This CDR3 spans 13 amino acids. Trimming pared 5 bases from V and 2 bases from J, leaving 8 bases between. Germline V gene data show CDR1 as MDHEN and CDR2 as SYDVKM. The DNA of the CDR3 is TGTGCCAGCAGTCCGATGAACACAGATACGCAGTATTTT. This translates into CASSPMNTDTQYF.

The table lists this clonotype with a few counts. The chain has TRBV27 and TRBJ1-1, with 7 bases aligning to TRBD1. After removal of 6 bases from V and 4 bases from J, the junction contained 5 bases not matched to a gene. The CDR3 covers 13 residues. CDR1 MNHEY and CDR2 SMNVEV come from the germline V gene (reference sequence). CDR3 bases: TGTGCCAGCAGCCGAACAGGGGTCACTGAAGCTTTCTTT. The encoded protein is CASSRTGVTEAFF.

This clonotype was counted between two and nine times. The V and J genes are TRBV10-1 and TRBJ2-1, with 7 bases identical to TRBD1. The CDR3 consists of 13 residues. CDR1 and CDR2 from the germline V gene are WNHNN and SYGVQD (reference sequence). The trim removed 4 bases at V and 6 bases at J, leaving 3 bases unmatched. CDR3 DNA sequence: TGCGCCAGCAGTGGACAGGGCCTCAATGAGCAGTTCTTC. It yields the protein CASSGQGLNEQFF.

This clonotype was recorded at least ten times. The chain uses TRBV2 and TRBJ2-1, with D tentatively TRBD1 or TRBD2 (5 bases each). Germline V gives CDR1 SNHLY, CDR2 FYNNEI. V lost 6 bases to trimming and J lost 2 bases, with 17 bases between them. The CDR3 contains 16 residues. The CDR3 bases are TGTGCCAGCAGAGGAGAAAGGCTGGGGGCCTACAATGAGCAGTTCTTC. Protein sequence: CASRGERLGAYNEQFF.

This clonotype was recorded a few times. V and J are TRBV5-1 and TRBJ2-1; D remains ambiguous. This CDR3 contains 14 residues. V was cut by 0 bases and J by 6 bases, with 10 bases left in between. Germline V lookup: CDR1 SGHRS, CDR2 YFSETQ. CDR3 amino acids: CASSLARLTNEQFF. In nucleotides, the CDR3 is TGCGCCAGCAGCTTGGCCCGGTTAACCAATGAGCAGTTCTTC.

V and J are TRBV10-3 and TRBJ2-3; TRBD1 matches at 8 bases. J was trimmed by 2 bases and V by 6 bases; bases with no gene match: 4. The CDR3 has 14 amino acids. In germline, CDR1 is ENHRY, CDR2 SYGVKD. The CDR3 coding sequence is TGTGCCATCAGCCAGGGGGCTAACACAGATACGCAGTATTTT. Protein: CAISQGANTDTQYF.

This clonotype has a count of ten or more. The J gene is TRBJ1-2, the V gene TRBV20-1, with D possibly being TRBD1 (5 bases). V was cut by 1 base and J by 1 base, with 13 bases left in between. CDR3 length: 15 amino acids. Germline V gives CDR1 DFQATT, CDR2 SNEGSKA (reference sequence). Here the CDR3 DNA reads TGCAGTGCTAGAGCTTTGGGACGGAATAACTATGGCTACACCTTC. Its translation is CSARALGRNNYGYTF.

This chain connects TRBV10-3 to TRBJ2-1, with 12 bases aligning to TRBD1. The CDR3 runs to 15 residues. Germline CDR1 and CDR2: ENHRY and SYGVKD. The V segment lost 2 bases and the J segment 9 bases; nucleotides outside the gene matches: 5. CDR3 sequence: CAISESGTGGGEQFF. CDR3 nucleotide sequence: TGTGCCATCAGTGAGAGCGGGACAGGGGGCGGTGAGCAGTTCTTC.

This clonotype was observed a few times. The rearrangement links TRBV18 to TRBJ2-5; 13 positions agree with TRBD2. Germline V gene lookup returns CDR1 KGHSH and CDR2 LQKENI. The CDR3 totals 15 residues. Trimming cost V 3 bases and J 5 bases; bases outside gene matches: 3. Written as DNA, the CDR3 is TGTGCCAGCTCACCGGGACTAGCGGGATCGGAGACCCAGTACTTC. Translating it yields CASSPGLAGSETQYF. The variable domain in full, with the rest retrieved from reference TRBV18 and TRBJ2-5, is NAGVMQNPRHLVRRRGQEARLRCSPMKGHSHVYWYRQLPEEGLKFMVYLQKENIIDESGMPKERFSAEFPKEGPSILRIQQVVRGDSAAYFCASSPGLAGSETQYFGPGTRLLVL.

This clonotype came up many times. V is TRBV29-1 and J is TRBJ2-5, with TRBD2 as a possible D gene (6 bases). Germline V gene sequence: CDR1 SQVTM, CDR2 ANQGSEA. V dropped 7 bases and J dropped 5 bases, with 14 bases sitting between them. The CDR3 runs to 12 residues. The DNA of the CDR3 is TGCAGCGCTGACGGGCTAGCGGAGACCCAGTACTTC. Its translation is CSADGLAETQYF.

As for this clonotype: An end of the junction differs from the germline gene, which may be a read error. V is TRBV10-3 and J is TRBJ2-2; TRBD1 is a possible D gene (5 bases). The CDR3 runs 13 residues. Germline loops: CDR1 ENHRY, CDR2 SYGVKD. In DNA, the CDR3 is TGTGCCGTCAGGGTTGGGAACACCGGGGAGCTGTTTTTT. As protein: CAVRVGNTGELFF.

At least ten counts were recorded for this clonotype. The rearrangement links TRBV19 to TRBJ1-3; maybe TRBD1 (5 bases). The V end lost 3 bases, the J end lost 4 bases, and 13 bases lay between the germline ends. The CDR3 totals 15 residues. The germline V gene has CDR1 LNHDA and CDR2 SQIVND (reference sequence). CDR3 region: CASSIQTVRGNTIYF. CDR3 bases: TGTGCCAGTAGTATCCAGACAGTCCGCGGAAACACCATATATTTT.

The V and J genes are TRBV28 and TRBJ1-5, with a possible D match to TRBD1 (5 bases). V shed 3 bases and J shed 2 bases, with 8 bases lying between them. Germline-derived CDR1 and CDR2 are MDHEN and SYDVKM. This CDR3 is 14 amino acids long. The CDR3 nucleotides read TGTGCCAGCAGTTTCCAGGGCCGCAATCAGCCCCAGCATTTT. This sequence encodes CASSFQGRNQPQHF. Looking up the rest from reference TRBV28 and TRBJ1-5 gives the full variable domain: DVKVTQSSRYLVKRTGEKVFLECVQDMDHENMFWYRQDPGLGLRLIYFSYDVKMKEKGDIPEGYSVSREKKERFSLILESASTNQTSMYLCASSFQGRNQPQHFGDGTRLSIL.

There are many counts of this clonotype. At one of its ends the junction is not consistent with the germline gene, which may arise from a read error. V gene TRBV3-1 combines with J gene TRBJ2-1; D gene uncertain. Germline-derived CDR1 and CDR2 are LGHDT and YNNKEL (reference sequence). CDR3 length equals 12 residues. The CDR3, as DNA: TGTGCAAGCAGCCCGGACCCCCCTGAGCAGTTCTTC. Its protein is CASSPDPPEQFF.

The chain recombines TRBV20-1 with TRBJ1-3; no reliable D call. The length of the CDR3 is 14 residues. Germline assignment: CDR1 DFQATT and CDR2 SNEGSKA (reference sequence). V lost 3 bases to trimming and J lost 0 bases, with 9 bases between them. For the CDR3, the DNA is TGCAGTGCTAGCACAGCGAACTCTGGAAACACCATATATTTT. Translation gives CSASTANSGNTIYF.

This clonotype has a handful of counts. The V gene is TRBV27, the J gene TRBJ2-7, with 10 nucleotides matching TRBD1. Germline CDR1 MNHEY, CDR2 SMNVEV (reference sequence). Trimming at V came to 9 bases and at J to 2 bases, leaving 10 bases not matched to a gene. The CDR3 is 15 amino acids. The DNA of the CDR3 is TGTGCCAGTCGATTCTCCGGGACAGGGGCCTACGAGCAGTACTTC. Amino acid sequence: CASRFSGTGAYEQYF.

This clonotype was counted only a few times. This CDR3 reads CATWDSDIYGYTF. The CDR3 nucleotides are TGTGCCACCTGGGACAGTGATATCTATGGCTACACCTTC. This chain links TRBV28 with TRBJ1-2, with 7 bases fitting TRBD1. CDR1 and CDR2 (germline): MDHEN, SYDVKM. CDR3 length: 13 residues. The V gene end was trimmed by 10 bases and the J gene end by 4 bases; junction bases not matched to a gene: 9.

There are many counts of this clonotype. The V and J genes are TRBV21-1 and TRBJ2-7; the D segment call TRBD1 is taken from the table without a DNA check. TRBV21-1 is tagged as a pseudogene. The CDR3 contains 14 residues. CDR3 amino acids: CASSNPTGRYEQYF. The CDR3 DNA sequence: TGTGCCAGCAGCAATCCGACAGGGAGGTACGAGCAGTACTTC.

The V and J genes are TRBV28 and TRBJ2-7; TRBD2 matches at 12 bases. The J segment lost 4 bases and the V segment lost 2 bases, leaving 6 bases of the junction unmatched. CDR1 is MDHEN and CDR2 is SYDVKM in the germline V gene. CDR3 length equals 16 residues. CDR3 residues: CASSLASGRAGYEQYF. The DNA of the CDR3 is TGTGCCAGCAGTTTAGCTAGCGGGAGGGCCGGGTACGAGCAGTACTTC.

This sequence joins TRBV9 and TRBJ1-4; D not resolved. Trimming removed 0 bases at V and 5 bases at J, with 11 bases between. Per germline, CDR1 SGDLS and CDR2 YYNGEE. There are 15 residues in the CDR3. CDR3 sequence reads: CASSVDVGHNEKLFF. The CDR3 coding sequence is TGTGCCAGCAGCGTAGATGTCGGGCACAATGAAAAACTGTTTTTT.

The CDR3 is CASSPRWGSETQYF. In DNA, the CDR3 is TGTGCCAGCTCACCACGTTGGGGTTCCGAGACCCAGTACTTC. The chain joins TRBV18 to TRBJ2-5; D gene unclear. V was pared by 1 base and J by 5 bases, with 11 bases between. The CDR3 is 14 residues long. From germline, CDR1 is KGHSH and CDR2 LQKENI.

This clonotype was picked up many times. The V gene is TRBV7-6, the J gene TRBJ1-4, with 10 nucleotides matching TRBD1. Losses at the gene ends were 3 bases for V and 7 bases for J; bases not matched to a gene: 2. This CDR3 region has 14 residues. Germline CDR1 is SGHVS and CDR2 is FNYEAQ. As DNA, the CDR3 is TGTGCCAGCAGCTTCGGACAGGGGGGTGAAAAACTGTTTTTT. Its protein is CASSFGQGGEKLFF. Drawing the rest from reference TRBV7-6 and TRBJ1-4, the complete variable domain is GAGVSQSPRYKVTKRGQDVALRCDPISGHVSLYWYRQALGQGPEFLTYFNYEAQQDKSGLPNDRFSAERPEGSISTLTIQRTEQRDSAMYRCASSFGQGGEKLFFGSGTQLSVL.